This T cell receptor (beta chain) was sequenced during a study of neurological immune-mediated disorders. This clonotype came up many times. The CDR3 length is 13 residues. In germline, CDR1 is DFQATT, CDR2 SNEGSKA (reference sequence). TCRdb itself ran the 5' RACE reads through MiXCR, one entry per CDR3 protein. The sample has around 64,000 distinct CDR3 sequences, roughly an eighth seen once. Material: PBMCs. The chain joins TRBV20-1 to TRBJ1-1; no clear D. This TCR was recovered from a woman aged 60-75 years with HTLV-1-associated myelopathy (HAM/TSP). CDR3 nucleotides: TGCATCATGCTAGATAGCAGTCGGACTGAAGCTTTCTTT. Translated: CIMLDSSRTEAFF.